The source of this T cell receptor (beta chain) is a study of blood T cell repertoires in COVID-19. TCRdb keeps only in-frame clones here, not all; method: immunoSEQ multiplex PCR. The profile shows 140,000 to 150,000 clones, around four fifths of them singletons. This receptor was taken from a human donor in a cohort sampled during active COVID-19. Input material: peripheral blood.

CDR3 protein: CATTGAGELFF. The CDR3, as DNA: TGTGCCACCACGGGTGCCGGGGAGCTGTTTTTT. The gene calls are TRBV24-1 and TRBJ2-2; D is unclear. Germline V lookup: CDR1 KGHDR, CDR2 SFDVKD. The V end was cut by 8 bases, the J end by 6 bases, with 6 bases between. This CDR3 is 11 amino acids long.